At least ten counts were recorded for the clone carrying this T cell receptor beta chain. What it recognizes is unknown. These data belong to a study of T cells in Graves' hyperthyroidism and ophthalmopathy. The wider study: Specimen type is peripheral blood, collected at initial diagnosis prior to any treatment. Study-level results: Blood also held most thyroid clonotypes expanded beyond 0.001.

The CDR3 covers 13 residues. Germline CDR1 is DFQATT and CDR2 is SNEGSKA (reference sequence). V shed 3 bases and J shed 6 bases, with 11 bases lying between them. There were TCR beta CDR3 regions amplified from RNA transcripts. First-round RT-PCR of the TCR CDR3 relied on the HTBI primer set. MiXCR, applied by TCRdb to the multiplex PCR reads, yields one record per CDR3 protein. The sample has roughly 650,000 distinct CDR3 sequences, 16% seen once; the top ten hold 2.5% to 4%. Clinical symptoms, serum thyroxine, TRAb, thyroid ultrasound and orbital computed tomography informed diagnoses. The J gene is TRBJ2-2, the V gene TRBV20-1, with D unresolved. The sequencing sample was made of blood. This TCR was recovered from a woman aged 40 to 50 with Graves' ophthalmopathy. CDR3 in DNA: TGCAGTGCTAGGGTTCTAGAACCCGGGGAGCTGTTTTTT. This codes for CSARVLEPGELFF.